Shown below are 5 T cell receptor beta chains from a single sample sequenced in a study of blood T cell repertoires in COVID-19. Assay: immunoSEQ multiplex PCR; the TCRdb copy retains only in-frame clones and omits some. The data contain around 250,000 clones, 85% to 90% of them singletons. Sample: PBMCs or T cells enriched from blood (not recorded which). These receptors came from a woman between 50 and 59 years old who had recovered from COVID-19.

This chain connects TRBV28 to TRBJ2-3; no clear D gene. Germline V gives CDR1 MDHEN, CDR2 SYDVKM. Trimming pared 5 bases from V and 5 bases from J, leaving 11 bases between. This CDR3 comprises 13 residues. The CDR3 nucleotides read TGTGCCAGCAGTGAACCTAACGGAGATACGCAGTATTTT. Its translation is CASSEPNGDTQYF.

The CDR3 spells CASSLGQGNTEAFF. Here the CDR3 DNA reads TGTGCCAGCAGCTTAGGACAGGGTAACACTGAAGCTTTCTTT. The chain joins TRBV11-1 to TRBJ1-1, with 7 bases that match TRBD1. Germline CDR1 and CDR2: SGHAT and FQDESV (reference sequence). J lost 2 bases, V lost 1 base, and 1 base had no gene match. CDR3 length: 14 amino acids.

This clone has just one count. The rearrangement joins TRBV27 to TRBJ2-2; a possible D gene is TRBD2 (5 bases). V gave up 3 bases and J gave up 0 bases, with 11 bases separating them. CDR1 is MNHEY, CDR2 SMNVEV, per germline (reference sequence). The CDR3 is made up of 16 amino acids. CDR3 coding DNA: TGTGCCAGCAGTTTTAGTCGGGGAACGAACACCGGGGAGCTGTTTTTT. Its translation is CASSFSRGTNTGELFF.

The V call is TRBV6-6, the J call TRBJ2-3; 11 bases are shared with TRBD2. The ends lost 6 bases at V and 2 bases at J; junction bases unmatched: 7. CDR1 and CDR2 (germline): MNHNY, SVGAGI (reference sequence). There are 16 residues in the CDR3. In DNA, the CDR3 is TGTGCCAGCAGCATCGGGACTAGCGGTCCCACAGATACGCAGTATTTT. It is translated as CASSIGTSGPTDTQYF.

The rearrangement links TRBV7-6 to TRBJ1-5; D is possibly TRBD1 (5 bases). The length of the CDR3 is 16 residues. Germline loops: CDR1 SGHVS, CDR2 FNYEAQ. V lost 1 base, J lost 4 bases, and 14 bases lay in between. The CDR3 DNA is TGTGCCAGCAGCTTAGAGTCAGGGATGTTGAATCAGCCCCAGCATTTT. It yields the protein CASSLESGMLNQPQHF.